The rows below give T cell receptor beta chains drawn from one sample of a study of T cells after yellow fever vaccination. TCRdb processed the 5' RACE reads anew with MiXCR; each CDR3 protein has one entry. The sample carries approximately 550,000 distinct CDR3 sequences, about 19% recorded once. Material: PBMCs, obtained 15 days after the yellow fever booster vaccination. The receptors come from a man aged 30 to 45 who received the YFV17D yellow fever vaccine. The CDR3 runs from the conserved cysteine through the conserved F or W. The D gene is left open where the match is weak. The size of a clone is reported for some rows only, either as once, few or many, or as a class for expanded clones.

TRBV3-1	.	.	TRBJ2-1	TGTGCCAGCAGGGAGCTAGAGGCGGGCAGTGAGCAGTTCTTC	CASRELEAGSEQFF
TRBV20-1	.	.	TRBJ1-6	TGCAGTGCTAGTTGGGGGGGCGGGAAGTCACCCCTCCACTTT	CSASWGGGKSPLHF
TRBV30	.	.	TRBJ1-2	TGTGCCTGGACCGGGCCGCAGGGTACTTATGGCTACACCTTC	CAWTGPQGTYGYTF
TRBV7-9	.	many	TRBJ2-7	TGTGCCAGCAGCTTCACCGTTGGTTCAGAGCAGTACTTC	CASSFTVGSEQYF
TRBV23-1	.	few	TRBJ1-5	TGCGCCAGCAGAAAGGAAGTGAAGGTTCAGCCCCAGCATTTT	CASRKEVKVQPQHF
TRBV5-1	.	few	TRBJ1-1	TGCGCCAGCAGCTTGGTGGGGGGAGAGGCTGAAGCTTTCTTT	CASSLVGGEAEAFF
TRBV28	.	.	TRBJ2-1	TGTGCCAGCGGTAGAGATGAGCAGTTCTTC	CASGRDEQFF
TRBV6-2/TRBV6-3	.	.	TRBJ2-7	TGTGCCAGCAGTTACTCGAAGATTAGCGACGAGCAGTACTTC	CASSYSKISDEQYF
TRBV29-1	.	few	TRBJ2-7	TGCAGCGCTCTAGGAGGACCCTACGAGCAGTACTTC	CSALGGPYEQYF
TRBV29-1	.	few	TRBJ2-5	TGCAGCTTCTTACAAGAGACCCAGTACTTC	CSFLQETQYF
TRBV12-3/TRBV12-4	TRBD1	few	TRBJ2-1	TGTGCCAGCAGTTTAGTGACAGGGGCTGAGCAGTTCTTC	CASSLVTGAEQFF
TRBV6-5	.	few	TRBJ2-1	TGTGCCAGCAGTTACGACTACCGAGTTTACAATGAGCAGTTCTTC	CASSYDYRVYNEQFF
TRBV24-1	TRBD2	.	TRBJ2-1	TGTGCCACCAGTGATCGGACTAGCGGGCTGGGAAATGAGCAGTTCTTC	CATSDRTSGLGNEQFF
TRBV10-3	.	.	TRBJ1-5	TGTGCCATCAGTGGACAGCTGAATCAGCCCCAGCATTTT	CAISGQLNQPQHF
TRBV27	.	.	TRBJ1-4	TGTGCCAGCAGATTGACAGGCTCACTTGCAACTAATGAAAAACTGTTTTTT	CASRLTGSLATNEKLFF
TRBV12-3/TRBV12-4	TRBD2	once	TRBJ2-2	TGTGCCCTCAGTTTCATCCCTCGGGAGGGGACGGTCACCGGGGAGCTGTTTTTT	CALSFIPREGTVTGELFF
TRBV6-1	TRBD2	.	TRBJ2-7	TGTGCCAGCAGCCTCACTAGCGGGACCAAAATAGGAGAGCAGTACTTC	CASSLTSGTKIGEQYF
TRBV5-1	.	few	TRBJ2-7	TGCGCCAGCAGCTTAGAGCACTACGAGCAGTACTTC	CASSLEHYEQYF
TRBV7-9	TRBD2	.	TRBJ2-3	TGTGCCAGCAGCTTAGTTGGCGGGAGGGCCGTGGATACGCAGTATTTT	CASSLVGGRAVDTQYF
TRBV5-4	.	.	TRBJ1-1	TGTGCCAGCAGCTTGTTTAGTACAGGGACCACTGAAGCTTTCTTT	CASSLFSTGTTEAFF
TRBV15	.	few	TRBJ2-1	TGTGCCACCAGCATAAATGGAGGGTCCTACAATGAGCAGTTCTTC	CATSINGGSYNEQFF
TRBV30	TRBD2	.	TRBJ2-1	TGTGCCTGGAGAGTAGCGGGATTGGGCAATGAGCAGTTCTTC	CAWRVAGLGNEQFF
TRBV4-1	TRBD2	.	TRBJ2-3	TGCGCCAGCAGCCAAGGGTTCGCGGGAGGGTCATATGGTACAGATACGCAGTATTTT	CASSQGFAGGSYGTDTQYF
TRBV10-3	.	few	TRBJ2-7	TGTGCCATCAGTGAAACCCCCGGGGCCGGGTTGGGCGAGCAGTACTTC	CAISETPGAGLGEQYF
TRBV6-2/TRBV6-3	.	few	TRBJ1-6	TGTGCCAGCAGTTACCGGGTTGACGTACCTTCACCCCTCCACTTT	CASSYRVDVPSPLHF
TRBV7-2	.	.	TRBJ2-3	TGTGCCAGCAGTCTTGGGCGACTTCCGCCCACAGATACGCAGTATTTT	CASSLGRLPPTDTQYF
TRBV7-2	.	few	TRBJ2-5	TGTGCCAGCAGCTACCAAATGGCAGAGACCCAGTACTTC	CASSYQMAETQYF
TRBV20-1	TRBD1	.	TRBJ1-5	TGCAGTGCTAGAGTGACAGGGGCGCTCGGGCAGCCCCAGCATTTT	CSARVTGALGQPQHF
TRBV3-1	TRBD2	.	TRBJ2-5	TGTGCCAGCAGCCAAAACGGACTAGCGGGAGGGCAAGAGACCCAGTACTTC	CASSQNGLAGGQETQYF
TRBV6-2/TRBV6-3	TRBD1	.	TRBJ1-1	TGTGCCAGCAGACGAGGACAGGGGAGCACTGAAGCTTTCTTT	CASRRGQGSTEAFF
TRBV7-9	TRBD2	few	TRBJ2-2	TGTGCCAGCAGCCCACCCGGGGGGTTTGAGAGCGGGGAGCTGTTTTTT	CASSPPGGFESGELFF
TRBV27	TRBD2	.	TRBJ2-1	TGTGCCAGCACCCTGCTGACTAGCGGAGGCAATGAGCAGTTCTTC	CASTLLTSGGNEQFF
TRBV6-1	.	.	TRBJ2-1	TGTGCCAGCAGTGAAGCGAGGCGCAGGGCCTACAATGAGCAGTTCTTC	CASSEARRRAYNEQFF
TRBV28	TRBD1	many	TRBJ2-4	TGTGCCAGCAGTACTACAGGGGCCGTAATGGGCATTCAGTACTTC	CASSTTGAVMGIQYF
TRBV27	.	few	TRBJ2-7	TGTGCCAGCAGTCCCAGTTGGGGAGGTCGAGAGCAGTACTTC	CASSPSWGGREQYF
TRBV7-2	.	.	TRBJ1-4	TGTGCCAGCAGCCGCTCCTCCGATGAAAAACTGTTTTTT	CASSRSSDEKLFF
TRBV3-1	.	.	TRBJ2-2	TGTGCCAGCAGTCCAGAAGGGAAAGGGCTGTTTTTT	CASSPEGKGLFF
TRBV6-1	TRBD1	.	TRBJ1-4	TGTGCCAGCAGGGGGACAGGGGGCACTAATGAAAAACTGTTTTTT	CASRGTGGTNEKLFF
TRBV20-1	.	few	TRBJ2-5	TGCAGTGCTAGGATCTGGGGGAGTCGGGAGACCCAGTACTTC	CSARIWGSRETQYF
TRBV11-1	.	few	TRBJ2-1	TGTGCCAGCAGCTTATTGTCGACCCACTCCTACAATGAGCAGTTCTTC	CASSLLSTHSYNEQFF
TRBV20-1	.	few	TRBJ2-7	TGCAGTGCGGCATTTCCCCTCTCCTACGAGCAGTACTTC	CSAAFPLSYEQYF
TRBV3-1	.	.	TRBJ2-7	TGTGCCAGCAGCCAAGTCGGTCGGCGGGGAGACGAGCAGTACTTC	CASSQVGRRGDEQYF
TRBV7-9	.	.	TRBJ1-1	TGTGCCAGCAGCATAGGGGGAGGGTCGACTGAAGCTTTCTTT	CASSIGGGSTEAFF
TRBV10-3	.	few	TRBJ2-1	TGTGCCATCAGGGGGCGGTTATCCTACAATGAGCAGTTCTTC	CAIRGRLSYNEQFF
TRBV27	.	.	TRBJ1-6	TGTGCCAGCAGTCCACGACAGACAGGTTCACCCCTCCACTTT	CASSPRQTGSPLHF
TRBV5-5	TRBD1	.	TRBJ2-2	TGTGCCAGCAGCTTGGGTATAGGGGACAGGGGCACCGGGGAGCTGTTTTTT	CASSLGIGDRGTGELFF
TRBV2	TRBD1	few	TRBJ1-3	TGTGCCAGCAGGGGAACAGGGGGTGGAAACACCATATATTTT	CASRGTGGGNTIYF
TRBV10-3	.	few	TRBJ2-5	TGTGCCATCAGTTCCGGACCCCTGGAGACCCAGTACTTC	CAISSGPLETQYF
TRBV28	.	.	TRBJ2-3	TGTGCCAGCAGTTTGAAGGGGGTTGCAACAGATACGCAGTATTTT	CASSLKGVATDTQYF
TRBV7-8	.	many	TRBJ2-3	TGTGCCAGCAGCCCGTATAGACTAGGTTCTAGCACAGATACGCAGTATTTT	CASSPYRLGSSTDTQYF
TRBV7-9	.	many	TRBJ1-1	TGTGCCAGCAGCTTATACGGGACAGAAGCTTTCTTT	CASSLYGTEAFF
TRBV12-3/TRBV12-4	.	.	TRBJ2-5	TGTGCCAGCAGTTGGGGAAGCCGGGAGACCCAGTACTTC	CASSWGSRETQYF
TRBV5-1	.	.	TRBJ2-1	TGCGCCAGCAGCTCGACAGGGAGGAAAACATTGAATGAGCAGTTCTTC	CASSSTGRKTLNEQFF
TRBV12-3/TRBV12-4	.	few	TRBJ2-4	TGTGCCAGCAGGACACCCGGGGGAGACATTCAGTACTTC	CASRTPGGDIQYF
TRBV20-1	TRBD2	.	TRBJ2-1	TGCAGTGCTTTACCGGGACTAGCTTTAAACAATGAGCAGTTCTTC	CSALPGLALNNEQFF